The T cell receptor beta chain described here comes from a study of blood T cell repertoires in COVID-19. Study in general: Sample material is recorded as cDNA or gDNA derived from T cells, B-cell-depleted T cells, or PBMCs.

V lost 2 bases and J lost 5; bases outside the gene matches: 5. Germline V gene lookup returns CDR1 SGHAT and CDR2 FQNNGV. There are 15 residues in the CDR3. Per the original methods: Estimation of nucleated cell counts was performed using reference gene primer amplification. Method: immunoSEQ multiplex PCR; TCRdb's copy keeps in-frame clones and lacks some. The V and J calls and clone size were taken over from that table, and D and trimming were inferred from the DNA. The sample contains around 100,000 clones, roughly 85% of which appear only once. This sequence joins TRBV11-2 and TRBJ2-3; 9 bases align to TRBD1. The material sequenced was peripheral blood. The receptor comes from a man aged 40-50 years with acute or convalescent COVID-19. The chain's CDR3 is CASSLRRDRVDTQYF. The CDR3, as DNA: TGTGCCAGCAGCTTAAGGCGGGACAGGGTAGATACGCAGTATTTT.